The clone carrying this T cell receptor (beta chain) was seen only a few times. Its antigen is still unknown. The sample belongs to a study of post-analysis software for immune sequencing data. Study outcomes and limitations: Five or six TRBV segments appeared more often in patients than in controls, and TRBV5-6, TRBV5-1 and TRBV20-1 were among these.

Built from TCR beta cDNA, the libraries had unique molecular identifiers in them. TCRdb re-called the PCR reads through MiXCR, storing one row per CDR3 protein. This table has 550,000 to 700,000 distinct CDR3 sequences, about 44% appearing once. V shed 5 bases and J shed 1 base, with 11 bases lying between them. Germline CDR1 reads PRHDT; CDR2 reads FYEKMQ (reference sequence). The CDR3 has 14 amino acids. The V call is TRBV13, the J call TRBJ2-5; D gene uncertain. The TCR was taken from a girl aged 5 to 17 with multiple sclerosis. Sequencing was performed on blood. This CDR3 reads CASSLKDGQETQYF. CDR3 DNA sequence: TGTGCCAGCAGCCTAAAGGACGGCCAAGAGACCCAGTACTTC.